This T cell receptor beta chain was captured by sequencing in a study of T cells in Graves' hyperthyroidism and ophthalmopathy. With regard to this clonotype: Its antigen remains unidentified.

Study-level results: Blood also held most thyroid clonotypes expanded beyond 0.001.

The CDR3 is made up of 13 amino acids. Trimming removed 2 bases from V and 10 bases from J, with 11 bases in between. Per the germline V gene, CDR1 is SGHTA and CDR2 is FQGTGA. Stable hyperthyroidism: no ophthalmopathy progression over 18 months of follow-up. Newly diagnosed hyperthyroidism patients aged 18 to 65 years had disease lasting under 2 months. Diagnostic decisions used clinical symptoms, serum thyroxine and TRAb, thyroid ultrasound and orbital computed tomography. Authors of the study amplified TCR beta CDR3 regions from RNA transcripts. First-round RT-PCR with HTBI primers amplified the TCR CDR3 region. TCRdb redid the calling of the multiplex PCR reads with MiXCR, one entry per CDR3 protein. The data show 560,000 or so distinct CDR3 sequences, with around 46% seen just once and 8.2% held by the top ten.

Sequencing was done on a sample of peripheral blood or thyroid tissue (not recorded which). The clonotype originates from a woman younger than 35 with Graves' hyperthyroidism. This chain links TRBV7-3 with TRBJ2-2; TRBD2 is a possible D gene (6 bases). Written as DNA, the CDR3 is TGTGCCAGCAGCTTAGCGGGGCTGGAGGAGCTGTTTTTT. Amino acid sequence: CASSLAGLEELFF.